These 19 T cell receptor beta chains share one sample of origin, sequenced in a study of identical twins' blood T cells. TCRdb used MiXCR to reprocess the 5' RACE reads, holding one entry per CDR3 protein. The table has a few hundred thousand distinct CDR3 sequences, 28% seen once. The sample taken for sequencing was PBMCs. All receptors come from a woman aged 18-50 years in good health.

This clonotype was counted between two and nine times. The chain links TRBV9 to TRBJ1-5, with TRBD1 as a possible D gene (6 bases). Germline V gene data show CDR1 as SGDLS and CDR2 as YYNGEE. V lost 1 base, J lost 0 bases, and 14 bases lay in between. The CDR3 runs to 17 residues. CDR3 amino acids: CASSVSTGPYSNQPQHF. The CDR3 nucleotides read TGTGCCAGCAGCGTATCAACAGGGCCTTATAGCAATCAGCCCCAGCATTTT.

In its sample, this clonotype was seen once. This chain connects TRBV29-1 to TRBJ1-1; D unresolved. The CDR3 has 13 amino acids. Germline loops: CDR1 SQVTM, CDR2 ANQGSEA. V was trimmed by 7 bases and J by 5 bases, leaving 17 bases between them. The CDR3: CSALGQEDTEAFF. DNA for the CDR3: TGCAGCGCCCTAGGGCAGGAGGATACTGAAGCTTTCTTT.

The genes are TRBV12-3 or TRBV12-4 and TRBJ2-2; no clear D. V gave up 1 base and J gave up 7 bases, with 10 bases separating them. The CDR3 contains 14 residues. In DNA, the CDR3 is TGTGCCAGCAGTTTAGTTTTGGCTGTCGGGGAGCTGTTTTTT. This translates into CASSLVLAVGELFF.

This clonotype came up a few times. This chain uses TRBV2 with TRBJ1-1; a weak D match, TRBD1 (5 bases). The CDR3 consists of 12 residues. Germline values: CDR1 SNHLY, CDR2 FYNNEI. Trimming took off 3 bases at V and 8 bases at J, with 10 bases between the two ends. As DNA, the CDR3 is TGTGCCAGCAGTGAGGGGCAGCAGGAAGCTTTCTTT. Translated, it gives CASSEGQQEAFF.

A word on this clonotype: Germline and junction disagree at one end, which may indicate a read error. CDR3 sequence: CASRPTGQTYDYTF. The CDR3 nucleotides are TGTGCCAGCAGACCGACGGGACAGACTTATGACTACACCTTC. The gene calls are TRBV11-2 and TRBJ1-2; 7 bases map to TRBD1. Germline V lookup: CDR1 SGHAT, CDR2 FQNNGV. This CDR3 has 14 residues.

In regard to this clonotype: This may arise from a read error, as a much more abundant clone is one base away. The CDR3: CAVSVEWNGELFF. CDR3 nucleotide sequence: TGTGCCGTCAGTGTTGAATGGAACGGGGAGCTGTTTTTT. V and J are TRBV10-3 and TRBJ2-2; D remains ambiguous. The CDR3 length is 13 residues. From germline, CDR1 is ENHRY and CDR2 SYGVKD.

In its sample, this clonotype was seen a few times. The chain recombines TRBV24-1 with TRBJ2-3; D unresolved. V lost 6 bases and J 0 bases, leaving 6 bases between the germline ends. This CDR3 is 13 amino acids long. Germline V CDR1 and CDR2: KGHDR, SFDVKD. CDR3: CATSKSSTDTQYF. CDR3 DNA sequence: TGTGCCACCAGTAAGTCTAGCACAGATACGCAGTATTTT.

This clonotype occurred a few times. CDR3 DNA: TGCGCCAGCAGCTTGAACTCTTTAAGCACTGAAGCTTTCTTT. Translated: CASSLNSLSTEAFF. The genes are TRBV5-1 and TRBJ1-1; D gene uncertain. Trimming took 1 base from V and 4 from J, leaving 11 bases between them. The CDR3 loop spans 14 amino acids. Germline V CDR1 and CDR2: SGHRS, YFSETQ.

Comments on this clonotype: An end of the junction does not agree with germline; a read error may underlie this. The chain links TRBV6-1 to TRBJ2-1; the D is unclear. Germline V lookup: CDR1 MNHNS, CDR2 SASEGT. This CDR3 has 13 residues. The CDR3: CAGSATPYNEQFF. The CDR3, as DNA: TGTGCCGGCAGTGCGACACCCTACAATGAGCAGTTCTTC.

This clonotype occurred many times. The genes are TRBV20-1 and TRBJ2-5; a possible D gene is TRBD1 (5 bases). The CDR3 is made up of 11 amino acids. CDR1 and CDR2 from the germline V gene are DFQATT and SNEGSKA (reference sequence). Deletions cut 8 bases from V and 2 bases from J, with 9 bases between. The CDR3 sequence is CSLDRQETQYF. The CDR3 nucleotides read TGCAGTCTTGACAGACAAGAGACCCAGTACTTC.

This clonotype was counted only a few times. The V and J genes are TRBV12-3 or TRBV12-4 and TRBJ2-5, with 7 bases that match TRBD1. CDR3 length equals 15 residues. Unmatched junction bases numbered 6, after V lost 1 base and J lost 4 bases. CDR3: CASSLGTGALETQYF. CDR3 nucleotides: TGTGCCAGCAGTTTAGGGACAGGAGCCTTAGAGACCCAGTACTTC.

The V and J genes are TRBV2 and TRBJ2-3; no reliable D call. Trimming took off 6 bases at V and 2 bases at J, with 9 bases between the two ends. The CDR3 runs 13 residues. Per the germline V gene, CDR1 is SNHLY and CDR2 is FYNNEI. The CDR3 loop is CASSRDHTDTQYF. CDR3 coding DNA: TGTGCCAGCAGCCGAGACCACACAGATACGCAGTATTTT.

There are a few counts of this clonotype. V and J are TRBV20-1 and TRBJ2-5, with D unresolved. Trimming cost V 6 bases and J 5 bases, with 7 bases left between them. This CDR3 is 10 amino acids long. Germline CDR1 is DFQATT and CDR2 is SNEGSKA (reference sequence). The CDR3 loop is CSAIRETQYF. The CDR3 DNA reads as TGCAGTGCAATTAGGGAGACCCAGTACTTC.

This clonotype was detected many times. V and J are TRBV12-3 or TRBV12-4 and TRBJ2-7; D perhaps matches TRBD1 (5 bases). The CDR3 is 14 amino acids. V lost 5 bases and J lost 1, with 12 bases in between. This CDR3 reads CASSRTPYSYEQYF. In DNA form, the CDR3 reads TGTGCCAGCAGTCGGACACCTTATTCCTACGAGCAGTACTTC.

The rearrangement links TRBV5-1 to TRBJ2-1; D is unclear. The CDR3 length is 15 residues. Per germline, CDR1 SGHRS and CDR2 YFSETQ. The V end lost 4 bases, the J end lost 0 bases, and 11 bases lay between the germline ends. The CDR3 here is CASSPTANSYNEQFF. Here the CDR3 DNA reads TGCGCCAGCAGCCCGACCGCCAACTCCTACAATGAGCAGTTCTTC.

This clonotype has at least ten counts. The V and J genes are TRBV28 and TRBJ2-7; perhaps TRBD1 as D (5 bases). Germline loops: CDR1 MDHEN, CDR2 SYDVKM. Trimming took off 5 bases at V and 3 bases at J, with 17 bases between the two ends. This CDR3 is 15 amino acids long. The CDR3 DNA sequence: TGTGCCAGCAGTGTGACAGCCAATACGATCTACGAGCAGTACTTC. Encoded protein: CASSVTANTIYEQYF.

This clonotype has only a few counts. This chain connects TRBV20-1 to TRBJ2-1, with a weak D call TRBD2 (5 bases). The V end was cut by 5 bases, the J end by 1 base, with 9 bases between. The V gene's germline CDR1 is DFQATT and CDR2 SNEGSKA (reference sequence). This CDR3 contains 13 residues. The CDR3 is CSAAAGSYNEQFF. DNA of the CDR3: TGCAGTGCTGCCGCGGGTTCCTACAATGAGCAGTTCTTC.

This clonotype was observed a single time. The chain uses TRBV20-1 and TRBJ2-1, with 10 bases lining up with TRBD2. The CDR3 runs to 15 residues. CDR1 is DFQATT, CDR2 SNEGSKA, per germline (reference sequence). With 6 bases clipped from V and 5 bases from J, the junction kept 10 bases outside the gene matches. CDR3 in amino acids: CSAYKLAGLHNEQFF. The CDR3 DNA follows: TGCAGTGCGTATAAACTAGCGGGGCTCCACAATGAGCAGTTCTTC.

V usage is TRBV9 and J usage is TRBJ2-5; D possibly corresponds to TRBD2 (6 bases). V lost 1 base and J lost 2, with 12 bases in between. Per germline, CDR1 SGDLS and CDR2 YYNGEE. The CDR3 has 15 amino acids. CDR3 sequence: CASSVTPGTQETQYF. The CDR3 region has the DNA TGTGCCAGCAGCGTAACCCCCGGGACTCAAGAGACCCAGTACTTC.